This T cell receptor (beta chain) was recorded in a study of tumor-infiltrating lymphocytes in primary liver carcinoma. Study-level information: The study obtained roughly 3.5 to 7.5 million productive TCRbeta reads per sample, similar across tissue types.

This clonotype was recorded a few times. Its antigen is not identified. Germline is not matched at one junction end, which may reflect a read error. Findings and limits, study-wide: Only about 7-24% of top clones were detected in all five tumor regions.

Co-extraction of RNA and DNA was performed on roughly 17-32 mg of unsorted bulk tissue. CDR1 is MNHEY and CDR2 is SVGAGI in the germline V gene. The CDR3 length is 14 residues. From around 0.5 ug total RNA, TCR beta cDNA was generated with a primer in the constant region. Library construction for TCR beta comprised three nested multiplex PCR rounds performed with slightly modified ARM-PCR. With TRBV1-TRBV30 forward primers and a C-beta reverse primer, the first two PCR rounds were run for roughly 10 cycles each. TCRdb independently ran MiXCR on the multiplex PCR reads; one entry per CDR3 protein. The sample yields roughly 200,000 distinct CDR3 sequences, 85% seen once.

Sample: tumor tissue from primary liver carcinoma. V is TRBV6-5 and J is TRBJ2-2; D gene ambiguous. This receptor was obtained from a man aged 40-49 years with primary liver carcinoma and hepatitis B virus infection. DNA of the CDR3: TGTACCAGTAGTTACATGGCGGACACCGGGGAGCTGTTTTTT. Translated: CTSSYMADTGELFF.